These 2 T cell receptor beta chains share one sample of origin, sequenced in a study of CD8+CD57+ T cells in acquired aplastic anemia. The study profiled TCR beta VDJ and CDR3 using genomic DNA as template. A single record per CDR3 protein comes from TCRdb applying MiXCR to the reads. This table has about 190,000 distinct CDR3 sequences, less than 65% appearing once. Input material: sorted CD4+, CD8+, or CD8+CD57+ T cells (not recorded which) from PBMCs. These receptor sequences come from a human donor in good health, serving as a control.

This clonotype was recorded at least ten times. The V and J genes are TRBV28 and TRBJ1-2, with TRBD1 as a possible D gene (5 bases). The CDR3 is made up of 13 amino acids. Trimming stripped 2 bases from V and 10 bases from J, with 14 bases between. The germline gives CDR1 MDHEN, CDR2 SYDVKM. The CDR3 loop is CASSLLARGDYTF. Here the CDR3 DNA reads TGTGCCAGCAGTTTACTGGCGCGGGGGGACTACACCTTC.

The chain has TRBV7-9 and TRBJ2-7; TRBD2 aligns across 10 bases. Trimming took 1 base from V and 4 from J; bases not matched to a gene: 7. The CDR3 spans 16 residues. Germline CDR1 SEHNR, CDR2 FQNEAQ (reference sequence). The CDR3 loop reads CASSLGASGGPYEQYF. The CDR3 DNA reads TGTGCCAGCAGCTTAGGGGCTAGCGGGGGTCCTTACGAGCAGTACTTC.